This T cell receptor (beta chain) came from a study of persistence of HIV-infected CD4 T cells. Across the whole study: Suppressive ART had lasted a median of about 8 years. Blood samples, up to roughly 200 mL, came from multiple time points, except two leukapheresis donors sampled once.

Note on this clone: Its antigen remains unknown.

The CDR3 spans 16 residues. Germline V lookup: CDR1 SGHRS, CDR2 YFSETQ. V gave up 2 bases and J gave up 6 bases, with 20 bases separating them. The immunoSEQ assay was version 4, run in survey mode. Repertoires were generated with immunoSEQ multiplex PCR, while TCRdb's copy carries only in-frame clones and drops some. The sample lists 40,000 to 55,000 clones, about 88% seen once, with 0.4% to 0.5% in the top ten. Nonspecific anti-CD3/anti-CD28 bead stimulation represents the broad CD4+ T cell repertoire. CD4+ T cells upregulating both CD40 ligand and CD69 were sorted as responding cells. Stimulated PBMCs had first been depleted of CD8+ T cells.

This TCR was sampled from an adult woman with HIV who was CMV-seropositive. The chain joins TRBV5-1 to TRBJ1-2; possible D gene TRBD1, 5 bases. The sequenced sample was CD4+ T cells sorted from PBMCs after roughly 18-hour stimulation, obtained from a patient who received antiretroviral therapy. CDR3 in amino acids: CASSLLSQAFLNGYTF. Here the CDR3 DNA reads TGCGCCAGCAGCTTACTATCACAGGCGTTCCTTAATGGCTACACCTTC.